What follows are 26 T cell receptor beta chains derived from one specimen sequenced in a study of beta chain features in type 1 diabetes (dated by TCRdb to 2016 to 2019). General conclusions and limits of the study: In all four CD4+ subsets, TCRB CDR3 length was moderately but significantly shorter in type 1 diabetes patients.

The library was produced with the immunoSEQ multiplex PCR assay. The entire amount of isolated RNA was reverse transcribed using the High Capacity cDNA Reverse Transcription Kit, so the sequenced TCRB transcripts were expressed ones. The table comes from immuneACCESS by way of TCRdb, which keeps in-frame sequences with V and J called. Part of the clones is missing from these tables; in studies checked, under half for an unresolved V gene and the rest for unknown reasons. For this sample there are fewer than 450,000 clones; roughly 14% appear just once. In total, the top ten clones hold roughly 0.015% of the sample. These receptors have no identified antigens. Source material: naive CD4+ T cells from blood. According to the study, the label for this sample's cell subset or site signals: true naive CD4+ T cells. The receptors were sampled from a young woman with type 1 diabetes.

This chain joins TRBV28 and TRBJ1-2; the match to TRBD1 covers 7 bases. Trimming cost V 8 bases and J 6 bases; bases outside gene matches: 6. Germline CDR1 is MDHEN and CDR2 is SYDVKM. CDR3 length: 12 amino acids. CDR3 nucleotide sequence: TGTGCCAGCCTGAGGGGGCGCAATGGCTACACCTTC. It translates to CASLRGRNGYTF.

The CDR3 coding sequence is TGCGCCAGCAGTCCAACGGGAGGGCCTGATGAGCAGTTCTTC. Protein product: CASSPTGGPDEQFF. The chain combines TRBV5-1 with TRBJ2-1; 8 bases are a match to TRBD2. Unmatched junction bases numbered 9, after V lost 5 bases and J lost 8 bases. CDR3 size: 14 residues. Germline CDR1 is SGHRS and CDR2 is YFSETQ.

Only a few counts were recorded for this clone. The chain carries TRBV18 and TRBJ1-2, with 7 bases fitting TRBD1. CDR3 length: 15 amino acids. Germline CDR1 and CDR2: KGHSH and LQKENI. Trimming removed 0 bases from V and 4 bases from J; junction bases left unmatched: 5. The CDR3 protein is CASSPPRGQGYGYTF. CDR3 DNA: TGTGCCAGCTCACCACCGAGGGGGCAAGGCTATGGCTACACCTTC. Complete variable domain (other parts from reference TRBV18 and TRBJ1-2): NAGVMQNPRHLVRRRGQEARLRCSPMKGHSHVYWYRQLPEEGLKFMVYLQKENIIDESGMPKERFSAEFPKEGPSILRIQQVVRGDSAAYFCASSPPRGQGYGYTFGSGTRLTVV.

This chain uses TRBV2 with TRBJ2-1; 8 bases agree with TRBD2. This CDR3 has 17 residues. V lost 2 bases, J lost 7 bases, and 13 bases stayed unmatched. CDR1 and CDR2 (germline): SNHLY, FYNNEI. DNA for the CDR3: TGTGCCAGCAGTGAACGGGGGCGGGAGGCCCTGGGGAATGAGCAGTTCTTC. This translates into CASSERGREALGNEQFF.

V gene TRBV5-1 combines with J gene TRBJ2-2; the match to TRBD2 covers 16 bases. Germline V gene sequence: CDR1 SGHRS, CDR2 YFSETQ. The V and J ends lost 3 bases and 5 bases, in that order; junction bases with no gene match: 7. The CDR3 covers 18 residues. CDR3 residues: CASSSGTSGRAITGELFF. In DNA, the CDR3 is TGCGCCAGCAGCTCCGGGACTAGCGGGAGGGCCATTACCGGGGAGCTGTTTTTT.

The rearrangement links TRBV12-5 to TRBJ2-3, with TRBD2 identical over 8 bases. Germline values: CDR1 LGHNT, CDR2 FRNRAP. The V and J ends lost 5 bases and 3 bases, in that order; junction bases with no gene match: 7. CDR3 length equals 15 residues. The CDR3 nucleotides read TGTGCTAGTGGTACGCCACGGGGGGGTACAGATACGCAGTATTTT. The encoded protein is CASGTPRGGTDTQYF. Filled out from reference TRBV12-5 and TRBJ2-3, the complete variable domain reads DARVTQTPRHKVTEMGQEVTMRCQPILGHNTVFWYRQTMMQGLELLAYFRNRAPLDDSGMPKDRFSAEMPDATLATLKIQPSEPRDSAVYFCASGTPRGGTDTQYFGPGTRLTVL.

In this sample, this clone turned up a few times. The CDR3 reads CASSVVGAGANVLTF. CDR3 DNA: TGTGCCAGCAGCGTAGTTGGAGCTGGGGCCAACGTCCTGACTTTC. The gene calls are TRBV9 and TRBJ2-6, with no clear D. V was shortened by 0 bases and J by 2 bases, with 6 bases between the two germline ends. This CDR3 comprises 15 residues. CDR1 SGDLS and CDR2 YYNGEE come from the germline V gene. The full variable domain, in which reference TRBV9 and TRBJ2-6 provide the parts outside the CDR3, is DSGVTQTPKHLITATGQRVTLRCSPRSGDLSVYWYQQSLDQGLQFLIQYYNGEERAKGNILERFSAQQFPDLHSELNLSSLELGDSALYFCASSVVGAGANVLTFGAGSRLTVL.

This clone was detected a few times. The chain has TRBV11-3 and TRBJ2-1; the D gene is possibly TRBD1 (6 bases). Trimming took 0 bases from V and 4 from J, leaving 7 bases between them. Germline V CDR1 and CDR2: SGHNT, YENEEA. The CDR3 length is 14 residues. CDR3 protein: CASSLEGTYNEQFF. CDR3 DNA sequence: TGTGCCAGCAGCTTAGAAGGGACATACAATGAGCAGTTCTTC.

This clone was observed a few times. V usage is TRBV2 and J usage is TRBJ2-5, with TRBD2 matching 11 bases. Germline assignment: CDR1 SNHLY and CDR2 FYNNEI. The J segment lost 5 bases and the V segment lost 7 bases, leaving 9 bases of the junction unmatched. There are 15 residues in the CDR3. The CDR3: CASNYRLAGRETQYF. CDR3 nucleotides: TGTGCCAGCAACTACAGACTAGCGGGGAGGGAGACCCAGTACTTC.

This clone was seen just once. The chain has TRBV15 and TRBJ2-1; a possible D gene is TRBD2 (7 bases). The CDR3 covers 17 residues. V was shortened by 1 base and J by 8 bases, with 21 bases between the two germline ends. The germline V gene encodes CDR1 LNHNV and CDR2 YYDKDF (reference sequence). The CDR3 bases are TGTGCCACCAGCAGAGGGGGGGGGCGGCCCCTTGGTGATGAGCAGTTCTTC. It yields the protein CATSRGGGRPLGDEQFF.

This clone has a handful of counts. V and J are TRBV7-8 and TRBJ2-1, with 10 bases lining up with TRBD2. V lost 7 bases, J lost 2 bases, and 14 bases stayed unmatched. The V gene's germline CDR1 is SGHVS and CDR2 FQNEAQ. This CDR3 spans 18 amino acids. The CDR3 protein is CASTPTQASGSTYNEQFF. CDR3 coding DNA: TGTGCCAGCACCCCAACCCAGGCTAGCGGGAGTACCTACAATGAGCAGTTCTTC.

The genes are TRBV5-4 and TRBJ1-2; 9 bases fit TRBD1. Germline trimming cut 3 bases from V and 2 bases from J; bases unmatched to any gene: 5. CDR1 is SGHNT, CDR2 YYREEE, per germline (reference sequence). This CDR3 is built from 15 residues. The CDR3, as DNA: TGTGCCAGCAGCTGGAGCGGGACAGGGAACTATGGCTACACCTTC. The encoded protein is CASSWSGTGNYGYTF. The full variable domain, with the rest looked up from reference TRBV5-4 and TRBJ1-2, is ETGVTQSPTHLIKTRGQQVTLRCSSQSGHNTVSWYQQALGQGPQFIFQYYREEENGRGNFPPRFSGLQFPNYSSELNVNALELDDSALYLCASSWSGTGNYGYTFGSGTRLTVV.

V usage is TRBV11-2 and J usage is TRBJ2-7; a possible D gene is TRBD2 (6 bases). V shed 4 bases and J shed 3 bases, with 16 bases lying between them. CDR1 SGHAT and CDR2 FQNNGV come from the germline V gene. The CDR3 loop spans 15 amino acids. CDR3 sequence (DNA): TGTGCCAGCAGCTCCCTGGGACTCCCAATCTACGAGCAGTACGTC. Translated: CASSSLGLPIYEQYV.

The V gene is TRBV5-4, the J gene TRBJ2-1; TRBD2 agrees at 7 bases. Germline CDR1 and CDR2: SGHNT and YYREEE (reference sequence). J was trimmed by 2 bases and V by 4 bases; bases with no gene match: 6. The CDR3 covers 15 residues. Here the CDR3 DNA reads TGTGCCAGCAGCAGCGGCGGGAGCGCCTACAATGAGCAGTTCTTC. This codes for CASSSGGSAYNEQFF.

This clone was found a few times. The CDR3 region is CACGQGATQETQYF. The CDR3 nucleotides read TGTGCCTGTGGACAGGGGGCGACCCAAGAGACCCAGTACTTC. The genes are TRBV30 and TRBJ2-5, with 11 positions matching TRBD1. Germline loops: CDR1 GTSNPN, CDR2 SVGIG (reference sequence). The CDR3 has 14 amino acids. V dropped 6 bases and J dropped 1; count of bases not matched to a gene: 4.

This clone was found a few times. This chain connects TRBV5-4 to TRBJ2-3, with D possibly being TRBD2 (5 bases). The CDR3 contains 16 residues. V was cut by 0 bases and J by 0 bases, with 11 bases left in between. Per germline, CDR1 SGHNT and CDR2 YYREEE (reference sequence). The CDR3 loop is CASSLGGLTSTDTQYF. DNA of the CDR3: TGTGCCAGCAGCTTGGGCGGGTTAACTAGCACAGATACGCAGTATTTT. Supplemented by reference TRBV5-4 and TRBJ2-3, the full variable domain reads ETGVTQSPTHLIKTRGQQVTLRCSSQSGHNTVSWYQQALGQGPQFIFQYYREEENGRGNFPPRFSGLQFPNYSSELNVNALELDDSALYLCASSLGGLTSTDTQYFGPGTRLTVL.

The chain combines TRBV2 with TRBJ2-1; 15 bases align to TRBD2. V lost 10 bases to trimming and J lost 4 bases; unmatched junction nucleotides: 2. This CDR3 is 14 amino acids long. The germline CDR1 and CDR2 sequences are SNHLY and FYNNEI. CDR3 residues: CATGTSGRYNEQFF. The CDR3 region has the DNA TGTGCCACCGGGACTAGCGGGAGGTACAATGAGCAGTTCTTC. Full variable domain (rest looked up from reference TRBV2 and TRBJ2-1): EPEVTQTPSHQVTQMGQEVILRCVPISNHLYFYWYRQILGQKVEFLVSFYNNEISEKSEIFDDQFSVERPDGSNFTLKIRSTKLEDSAMYFCATGTSGRYNEQFFGPGTRLTVL.

This clone was counted only a few times. The chain joins TRBV5-4 to TRBJ1-2; 12 nucleotides match TRBD1. Germline V gene data show CDR1 as SGHNT and CDR2 as YYREEE (reference sequence). This CDR3 has 17 amino acids. V lost 0 bases to trimming and J lost 4 bases; unmatched junction nucleotides: 7. This CDR3 reads CASSLVLGGQGAYGYTF. The CDR3 DNA reads TGTGCCAGCAGCTTGGTCTTGGGGGGACAGGGGGCCTATGGCTACACCTTC.

Only a few counts were recorded for this clone. The chain employs TRBV5-1 and TRBJ1-1; D call uncertain. The CDR3 contains 14 residues. Between the trimmed V and J ends, which lost 4 bases and 2 bases, there was a span of 12 bases. CDR1 is SGHRS, CDR2 YFSETQ, per germline. The CDR3 is CASSPPAGNTEAFF. In nucleotides, the CDR3 is TGCGCCAGCAGCCCGCCGGCAGGTAACACTGAAGCTTTCTTT. Full variable domain (remainder filled in from reference TRBV5-1 and TRBJ1-1): KAGVTQTPRYLIKTRGQQVTLSCSPISGHRSVSWYQQTPGQGLQFLFEYFSETQRNKGNFPGRFSGRQFSNSRSEMNVSTLELGDSALYLCASSPPAGNTEAFFGQGTRLTVV.

The rearrangement joins TRBV14 to TRBJ2-1; 10 bases are a match to TRBD2. After removal of 3 bases from V and 2 bases from J, the junction contained 4 bases not matched to a gene. The CDR3 has 16 amino acids. Germline V gene sequence: CDR1 SGHDN, CDR2 FVKESK. CDR3 coding DNA: TGTGCCAGCAGCCATCTAGCGGGAGATCCCTACAATGAGCAGTTCTTC. Protein sequence: CASSHLAGDPYNEQFF.

Only a few counts were recorded for this clone. V and J are TRBV2 and TRBJ1-1; D not certain. The CDR3 runs to 14 residues. Germline lookup yields CDR1 SNHLY and CDR2 FYNNEI. Trimming pared 7 bases from V and 1 base from J, leaving 13 bases between. CDR3 bases: TGTGCCAGCACGGAGGCAGGCCCGAACACTGAAGCTTTCTTT. It is translated as CASTEAGPNTEAFF.

This clone was detected a few times. CDR3 loop: CSATNRAGYTF. CDR3 nucleotides: TGCAGTGCAACTAACAGGGCGGGCTACACCTTC. The rearrangement links TRBV20-1 to TRBJ1-2; tentative D call: TRBD1 (6 bases). Germline-derived CDR1 and CDR2 are DFQATT and SNEGSKA (reference sequence). This CDR3 comprises 11 residues. With 6 bases removed from V and 8 bases from J, the gap between germline ends came to 13 bases.

On this clone itself: Other DNA variants within this sample encode the same CDR3. The V gene is TRBV9, the J gene TRBJ2-1; unclear D gene. Trimming stripped 2 bases from V and 0 bases from J, with 9 bases between. The germline V gene has CDR1 SGDLS and CDR2 YYNGEE. CDR3 size: 15 residues. CDR3 coding DNA: TGTGCCAGCAGCGTGTCCCCTAGCTCCTACAATGAGCAGTTCTTC. It codes for CASSVSPSSYNEQFF.

This chain links TRBV19 with TRBJ1-2; unclear D gene. Trimming left V 3 bases short and J 4 bases short, with 12 bases between. The germline V gene has CDR1 LNHDA and CDR2 SQIVND (reference sequence). This CDR3 spans 14 amino acids. CDR3 sequence reads: CASSISGQVYGYTF. CDR3 coding DNA: TGTGCCAGTAGTATTTCTGGTCAGGTCTATGGCTACACCTTC.

This clone has more than one count but fewer than ten. The chain joins TRBV30 to TRBJ2-1, with 15 bases lining up with TRBD2. V shed 3 bases and J 9 bases; nucleotides not matched to a gene: 9. The CDR3 loop spans 16 amino acids. Germline assignment: CDR1 GTSNPN and CDR2 SVGIG (reference sequence). The CDR3 protein is CAWRVRTSGREREQFF. In DNA, the CDR3 is TGTGCCTGGAGGGTCAGGACTAGCGGGAGGGAGCGTGAGCAGTTCTTC.

This clone has just a few counts. V gene TRBV7-9 combines with J gene TRBJ2-3; no clear D gene. The length of the CDR3 is 13 residues. V was clipped by 2 bases and J by 2 bases, with 5 bases between them. The germline V gene encodes CDR1 SEHNR and CDR2 FQNEAQ (reference sequence). The CDR3 sequence is CASSLTTTDTQYF. In DNA form, the CDR3 reads TGTGCCAGCAGCTTAACTACCACAGATACGCAGTATTTT.